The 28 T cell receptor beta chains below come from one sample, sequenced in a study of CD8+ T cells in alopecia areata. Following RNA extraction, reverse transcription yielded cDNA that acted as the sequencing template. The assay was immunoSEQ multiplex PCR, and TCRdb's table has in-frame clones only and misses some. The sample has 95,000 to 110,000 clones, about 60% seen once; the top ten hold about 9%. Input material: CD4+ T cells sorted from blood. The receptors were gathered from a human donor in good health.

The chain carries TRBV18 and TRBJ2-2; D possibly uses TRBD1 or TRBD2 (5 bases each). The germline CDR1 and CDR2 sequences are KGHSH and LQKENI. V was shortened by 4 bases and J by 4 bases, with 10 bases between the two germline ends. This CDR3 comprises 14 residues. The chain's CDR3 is CASSQGTLTGELFF. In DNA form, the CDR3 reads TGTGCCAGCTCACAGGGGACCCTCACCGGGGAGCTGTTTTTT.

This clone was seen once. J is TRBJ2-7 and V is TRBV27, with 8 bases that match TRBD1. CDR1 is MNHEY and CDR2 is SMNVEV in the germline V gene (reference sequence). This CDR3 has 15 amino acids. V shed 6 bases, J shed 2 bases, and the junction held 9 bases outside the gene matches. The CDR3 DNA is TGTGCCAGCAGACAAGACGGACAGGGCCCCTACGAGCAGTACTTC. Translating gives CASRQDGQGPYEQYF.

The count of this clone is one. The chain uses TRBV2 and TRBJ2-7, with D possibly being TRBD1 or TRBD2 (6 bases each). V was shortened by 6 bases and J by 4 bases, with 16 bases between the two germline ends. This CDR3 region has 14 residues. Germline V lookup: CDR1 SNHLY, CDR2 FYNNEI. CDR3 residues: CASRRDIGWYEQYF. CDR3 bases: TGTGCCAGCAGGCGGGACATCGGATGGTACGAGCAGTACTTC.

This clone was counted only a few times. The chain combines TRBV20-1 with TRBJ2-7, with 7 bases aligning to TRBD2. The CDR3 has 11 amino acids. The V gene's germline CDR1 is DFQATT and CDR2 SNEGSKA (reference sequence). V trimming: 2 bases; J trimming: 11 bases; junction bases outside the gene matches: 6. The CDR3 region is CSARPGSGEYF. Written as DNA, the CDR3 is TGCAGTGCTAGACCGGGGAGCGGGGAGTACTTC.

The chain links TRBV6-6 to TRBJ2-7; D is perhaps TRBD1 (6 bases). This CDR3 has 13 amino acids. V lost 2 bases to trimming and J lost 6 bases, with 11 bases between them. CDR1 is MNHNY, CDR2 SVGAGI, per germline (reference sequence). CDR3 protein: CASSYATGTEQYF. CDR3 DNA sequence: TGTGCCAGCAGTTACGCAACAGGGACCGAGCAGTACTTC.

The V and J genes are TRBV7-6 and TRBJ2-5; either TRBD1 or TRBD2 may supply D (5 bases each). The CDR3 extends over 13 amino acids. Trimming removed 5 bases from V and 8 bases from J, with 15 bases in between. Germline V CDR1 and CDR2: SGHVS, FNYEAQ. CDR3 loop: CASSPRDQITQYF. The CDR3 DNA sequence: TGTGCCAGCAGCCCCCGGGACCAAATAACCCAGTACTTC.

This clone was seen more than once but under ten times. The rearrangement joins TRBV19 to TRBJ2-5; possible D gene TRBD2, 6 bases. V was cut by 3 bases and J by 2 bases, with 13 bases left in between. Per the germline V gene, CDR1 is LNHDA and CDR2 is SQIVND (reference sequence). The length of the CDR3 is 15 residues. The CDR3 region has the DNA TGTGCCAGTAGTATTGGCGGGATCTCTCAAGAGACCCAGTACTTC. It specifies CASSIGGISQETQYF.

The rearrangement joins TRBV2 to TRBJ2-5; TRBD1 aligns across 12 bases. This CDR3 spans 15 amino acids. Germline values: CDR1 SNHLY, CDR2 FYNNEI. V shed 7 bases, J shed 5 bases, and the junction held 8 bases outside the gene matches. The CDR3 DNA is TGTGCCAGCACTCCGGGACAGGGGGCCTGGGAGACCCAGTACTTC. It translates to CASTPGQGAWETQYF.

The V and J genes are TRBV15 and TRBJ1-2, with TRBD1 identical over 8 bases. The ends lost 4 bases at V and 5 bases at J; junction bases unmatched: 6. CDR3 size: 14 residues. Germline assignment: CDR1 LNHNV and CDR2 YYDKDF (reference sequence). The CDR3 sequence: CATSNGQGGYGYTF. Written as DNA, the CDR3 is TGTGCCACCAGCAACGGACAGGGCGGGTATGGCTACACCTTC.

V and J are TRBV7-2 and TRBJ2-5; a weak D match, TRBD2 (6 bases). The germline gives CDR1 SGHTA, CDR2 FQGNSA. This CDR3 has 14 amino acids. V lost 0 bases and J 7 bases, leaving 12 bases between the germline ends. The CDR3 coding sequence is TGTGCCAGCAGCTTAGCGCCGGGGGTAGCGACCCAGTACTTC. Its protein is CASSLAPGVATQYF.

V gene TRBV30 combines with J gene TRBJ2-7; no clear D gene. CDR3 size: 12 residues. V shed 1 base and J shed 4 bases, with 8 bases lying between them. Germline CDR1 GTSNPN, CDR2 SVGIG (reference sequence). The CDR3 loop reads CAWSALSYEQYF. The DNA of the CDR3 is TGTGCCTGGAGTGCGCTGAGTTACGAGCAGTACTTC.

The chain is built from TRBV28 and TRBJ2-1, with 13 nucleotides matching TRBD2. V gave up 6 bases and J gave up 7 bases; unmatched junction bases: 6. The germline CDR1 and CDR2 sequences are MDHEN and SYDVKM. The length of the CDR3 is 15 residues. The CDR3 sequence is CASSTTSGRPNEQFF. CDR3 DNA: TGTGCCAGCAGCACGACTAGCGGGAGGCCGAATGAGCAGTTCTTC.

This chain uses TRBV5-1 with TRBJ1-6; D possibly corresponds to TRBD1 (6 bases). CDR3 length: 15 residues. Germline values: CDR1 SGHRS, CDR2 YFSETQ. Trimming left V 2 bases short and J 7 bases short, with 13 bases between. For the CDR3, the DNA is TGCGCCAGCAGCTTCGTGCCAGGGGAAAATTCACCCCTCCACTTT. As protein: CASSFVPGENSPLHF.

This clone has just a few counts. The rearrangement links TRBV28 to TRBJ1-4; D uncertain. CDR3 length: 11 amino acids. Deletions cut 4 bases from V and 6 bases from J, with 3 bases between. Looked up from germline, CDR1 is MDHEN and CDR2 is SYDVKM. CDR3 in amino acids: CASSSYEKLFF. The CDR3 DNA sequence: TGTGCCAGCAGTTCCTATGAAAAACTGTTTTTT.

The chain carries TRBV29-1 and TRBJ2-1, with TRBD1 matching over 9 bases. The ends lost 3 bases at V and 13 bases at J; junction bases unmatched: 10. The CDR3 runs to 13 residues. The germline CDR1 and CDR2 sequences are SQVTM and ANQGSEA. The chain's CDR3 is CSVEPGQGVHQFF. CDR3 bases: TGCAGCGTTGAGCCGGGACAGGGAGTCCATCAGTTCTTC.

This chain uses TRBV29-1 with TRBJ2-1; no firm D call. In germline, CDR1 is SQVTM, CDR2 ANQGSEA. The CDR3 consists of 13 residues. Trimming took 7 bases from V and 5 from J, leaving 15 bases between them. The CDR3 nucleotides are TGCAGCGGAAAGGGTGGATTGGACAATGAGCAGTTCTTC. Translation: CSGKGGLDNEQFF.

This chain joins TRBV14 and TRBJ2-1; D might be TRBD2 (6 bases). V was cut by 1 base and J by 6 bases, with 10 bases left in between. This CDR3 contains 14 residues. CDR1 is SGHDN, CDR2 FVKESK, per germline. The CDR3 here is CASSQGLVGNEQFF. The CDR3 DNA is TGTGCCAGCAGCCAAGGACTAGTAGGCAATGAGCAGTTCTTC.

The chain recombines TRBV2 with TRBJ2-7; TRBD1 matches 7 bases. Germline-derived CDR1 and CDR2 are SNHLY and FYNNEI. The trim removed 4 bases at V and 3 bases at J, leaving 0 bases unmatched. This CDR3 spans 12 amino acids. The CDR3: CASSAGGYEQYF. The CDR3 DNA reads TGTGCCAGCAGTGCAGGGGGCTACGAGCAGTACTTC.

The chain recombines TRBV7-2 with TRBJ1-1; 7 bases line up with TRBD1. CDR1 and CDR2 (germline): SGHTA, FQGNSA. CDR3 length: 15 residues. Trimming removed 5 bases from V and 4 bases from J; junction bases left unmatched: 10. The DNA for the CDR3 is TGTGCCAGCAGCCCCGTCCTCCAGGGGGGCACTGAAGCTTTCTTT. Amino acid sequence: CASSPVLQGGTEAFF.

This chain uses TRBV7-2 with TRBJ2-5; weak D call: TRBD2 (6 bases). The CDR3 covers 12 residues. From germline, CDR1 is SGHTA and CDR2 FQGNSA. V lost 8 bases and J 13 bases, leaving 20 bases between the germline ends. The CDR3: CASHPDRDSRYF. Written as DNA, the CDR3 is TGTGCCAGCCACCCCGATCGGGACTCCCGGTACTTC.

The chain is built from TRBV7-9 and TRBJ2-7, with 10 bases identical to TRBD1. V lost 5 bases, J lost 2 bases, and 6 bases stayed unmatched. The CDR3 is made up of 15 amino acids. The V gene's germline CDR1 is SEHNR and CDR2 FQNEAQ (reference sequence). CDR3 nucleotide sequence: TGTGCCAGCAGCATCGACAGGGGGCACACCTACGAGCAGTACTTC. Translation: CASSIDRGHTYEQYF.

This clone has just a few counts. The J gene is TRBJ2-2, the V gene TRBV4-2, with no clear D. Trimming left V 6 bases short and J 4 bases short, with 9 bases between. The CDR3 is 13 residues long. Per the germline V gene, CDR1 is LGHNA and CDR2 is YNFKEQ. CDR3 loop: CASRPEFTGELFF. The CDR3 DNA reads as TGTGCCAGCAGACCTGAGTTCACCGGGGAGCTGTTTTTT.

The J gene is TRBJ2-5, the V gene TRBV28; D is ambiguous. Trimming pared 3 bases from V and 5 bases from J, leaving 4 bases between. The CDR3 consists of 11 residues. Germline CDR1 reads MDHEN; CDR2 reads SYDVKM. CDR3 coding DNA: TGTGCCAGCAGTTTCGTGGAGACCCAGTACTTC. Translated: CASSFVETQYF.

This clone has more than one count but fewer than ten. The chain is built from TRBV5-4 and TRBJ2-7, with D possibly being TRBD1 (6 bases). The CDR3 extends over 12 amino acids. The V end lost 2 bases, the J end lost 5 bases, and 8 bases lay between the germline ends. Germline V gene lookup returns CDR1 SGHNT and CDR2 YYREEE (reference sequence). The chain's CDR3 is CASSFDRNEQYF. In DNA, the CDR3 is TGTGCCAGCAGCTTCGACAGGAACGAGCAGTACTTC.

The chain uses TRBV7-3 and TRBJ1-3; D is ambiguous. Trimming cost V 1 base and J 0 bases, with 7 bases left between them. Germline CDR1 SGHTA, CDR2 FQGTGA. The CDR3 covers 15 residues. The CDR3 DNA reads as TGTGCCAGCAGCTTAAGACGGGGCTCTGGAAACACCATATATTTT. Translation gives CASSLRRGSGNTIYF.

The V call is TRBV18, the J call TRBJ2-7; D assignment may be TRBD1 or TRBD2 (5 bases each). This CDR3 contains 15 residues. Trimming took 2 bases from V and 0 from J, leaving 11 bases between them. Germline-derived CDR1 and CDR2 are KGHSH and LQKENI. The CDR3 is CASSPGDGSSYEQYF. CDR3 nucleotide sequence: TGTGCCAGCTCACCAGGGGACGGCAGCTCCTACGAGCAGTACTTC.

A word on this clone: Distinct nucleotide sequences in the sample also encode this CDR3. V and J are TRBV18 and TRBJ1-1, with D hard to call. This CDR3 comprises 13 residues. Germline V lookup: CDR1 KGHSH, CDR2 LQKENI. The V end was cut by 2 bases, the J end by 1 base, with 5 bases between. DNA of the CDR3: TGTGCCAGCTCACCAAGTCAGAACACTGAAGCTTTCTTT. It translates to CASSPSQNTEAFF.

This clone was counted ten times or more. The CDR3 DNA follows: TGTGCCAGCAGCCCCATGGGCGGGGGGGCATTGTACGAGCAGTACTTC. The encoded protein is CASSPMGGGALYEQYF. The V and J genes are TRBV7-8 and TRBJ2-7; 9 bases match TRBD2. The V gene end was trimmed by 5 bases and the J gene end by 4 bases; junction bases not matched to a gene: 12. The CDR3 runs to 16 residues. Germline CDR1 is SGHVS and CDR2 is FQNEAQ.